The 32 T cell receptor beta chains presented below share a single source sample, sequenced in a study of blood T cell repertoires in COVID-19. The method was immunoSEQ multiplex PCR; TCRdb's version includes in-frame clones alone and lacks a portion of them. The sample carries about 170,000 clones, approximately 85% recorded once. The specimen was peripheral blood. These receptors came from a woman of 80 years or more with COVID-19, enrolled during active disease.

In its sample, this clone was seen once. The J gene is TRBJ2-7, the V gene TRBV9; D perhaps matches TRBD2 (11 bases). The CDR3 covers 17 residues. Germline CDR1 and CDR2: SGDLS and YYNGEE. Trimming removed 0 bases at V and 2 bases at J, with 18 bases between. The CDR3 is CASSVGLAGTGAYEQYF. CDR3 nucleotides: TGTGCCAGCAGCGTAGGACTAGCGGGGACAGGGGCCTACGAGCAGTACTTC.

The gene calls are TRBV7-9 and TRBJ2-1; 8 bases agree with TRBD2. The germline CDR1 and CDR2 sequences are SEHNR and FQNEAQ (reference sequence). The CDR3 loop spans 16 amino acids. Trimming took 1 base from V and 0 from J; bases not matched to a gene: 2. CDR3 nucleotides: TGTGCCAGCAGCTTAGAGCGGGAGAGCTCCTACAATGAGCAGTTCTTC. It encodes CASSLERESSYNEQFF.

This rearrangement joins TRBV9 to TRBJ1-2, with 12 bases aligning to TRBD1. The CDR3 runs 14 residues. The germline gives CDR1 SGDLS, CDR2 YYNGEE. V lost 4 bases, J lost 7 bases, and 5 bases stayed unmatched. The CDR3 protein is CASSSGTGGLGYTF. CDR3 bases: TGTGCCAGCAGCTCCGGGACAGGGGGCCTTGGCTACACCTTC.

The chain is built from TRBV6-1 and TRBJ1-2; no clear D gene. The CDR3 loop spans 13 amino acids. V was clipped by 3 bases and J by 4 bases, with 9 bases between them. Germline loops: CDR1 MNHNS, CDR2 SASEGT. The CDR3 loop is CASSDQRLYGYTF. CDR3 nucleotide sequence: TGTGCCAGCAGTGATCAACGACTCTATGGCTACACCTTC.

The V and J genes are TRBV6-2 or TRBV6-3 and TRBJ1-1, with D unclear. V was shortened by 5 bases and J by 6 bases, with 13 bases between the two germline ends. Germline V CDR1 and CDR2: MNHEY, SVGEGT. The CDR3 consists of 13 residues. The CDR3 bases are TGTGCCAGCAGTCCACAGCTTCCCCCTGAAGCTTTCTTT. Translated, it gives CASSPQLPPEAFF.

The chain has TRBV3-1 (or the pseudogene TRBV3-2) and TRBJ1-2; perhaps TRBD1 as D (5 bases). Germline V gene sequence: CDR1 LGHDT, CDR2 YNNKEL (reference sequence). The V and J ends lost 3 bases and 5 bases respectively, with 19 bases between them. The CDR3 length is 16 residues. Here the CDR3 reads CASSHPFGAGRYGYTF. The CDR3 region has the DNA TGTGCCAGCAGCCATCCCTTTGGCGCAGGGAGGTATGGCTACACCTTC.

This clone was picked up a small number of times. This rearrangement joins TRBV18 to TRBJ2-3, with 10 bases that match TRBD1. V lost 3 bases and J lost 6; bases outside the gene matches: 6. Germline V gene sequence: CDR1 KGHSH, CDR2 LQKENI. The CDR3 runs to 15 residues. The CDR3 DNA follows: TGTGCCAGCTCACCGAGACAGGGGGCGAGGGATACGCAGTATTTT. As protein: CASSPRQGARDTQYF.

The CDR3 region is CASSSPEGGTEAFF. CDR3 nucleotides: TGTGCCAGCAGCTCCCCAGAGGGGGGGACTGAAGCTTTCTTT. The chain couples TRBV7-3 to TRBJ1-1; TRBD1 is a possible D gene (6 bases). Trimming shortened V by 4 bases and J by 5 bases, and 14 bases separated the two germline ends. The CDR3 contains 14 residues. Germline V gene lookup returns CDR1 SGHTA and CDR2 FQGTGA.

The CDR3 DNA is TGTGCCAGCAGCCAAACAGGGGCCGCTAACTATGGCTACACCTTC. This codes for CASSQTGAANYGYTF. The chain has TRBV4-2 and TRBJ1-2; 7 bases are a match to TRBD1. The V segment lost 2 bases and the J segment 0 bases; nucleotides outside the gene matches: 3. Germline assignment: CDR1 LGHNA and CDR2 YNFKEQ. CDR3 length: 15 amino acids.

The chain joins TRBV6-2 or TRBV6-3 to TRBJ1-1, with unresolved D. Trimming left V 2 bases short and J 3 bases short, with 7 bases between. The CDR3 spans 13 residues. Germline-derived CDR1 and CDR2 are MNHEY and SVGEGT. CDR3 sequence: CASSYQVDTEAFF. CDR3 DNA: TGTGCCAGCAGTTACCAGGTGGACACTGAAGCTTTCTTT.

The chain uses TRBV2 and TRBJ1-2; no definite D call. CDR1 is SNHLY, CDR2 FYNNEI, per germline. The CDR3 has 13 residues. Trimming removed 3 bases from V and 4 bases from J, with 9 bases in between. For the CDR3, the DNA is TGTGCCAGCAGTGAGTCCGGAGGCTATGGCTACACCTTC. Its protein is CASSESGGYGYTF.

V gene TRBV7-2 combines with J gene TRBJ1-5; D unresolved. The CDR3 totals 13 residues. V was trimmed by 4 bases and J by 5 bases, leaving 9 bases between them. Germline loops: CDR1 SGHTA, CDR2 FQGNSA. This CDR3 reads CASSWLADQPQHF. The CDR3 DNA follows: TGTGCCAGCAGCTGGTTGGCCGATCAGCCCCAGCATTTT.

This chain uses TRBV5-6 with TRBJ2-1; 10 positions match TRBD2. Germline trimming cut 0 bases from V and 6 bases from J; bases unmatched to any gene: 12. The CDR3 has 18 amino acids. Germline V gene data show CDR1 as SGHDT and CDR2 as YYEEEE. CDR3 region: CASSLVKREGQARNEQFF. CDR3 nucleotides: TGTGCCAGCAGCTTGGTTAAGCGGGAGGGCCAGGCACGCAATGAGCAGTTCTTC.

The CDR3 here is CASSPQGAYGYTF. The CDR3 DNA reads as TGTGCCAGCTCACCCCAGGGGGCCTATGGCTACACCTTC. This rearrangement joins TRBV18 to TRBJ1-2, with TRBD1 matching over 8 bases. V lost 3 bases and J lost 4; bases outside the gene matches: 1. The CDR3 is 13 amino acids. Germline assignment: CDR1 KGHSH and CDR2 LQKENI.

V gene TRBV11-2 combines with J gene TRBJ1-3; 7 bases agree with TRBD1. Germline V gene sequence: CDR1 SGHAT, CDR2 FQNNGV. The V gene end was trimmed by 1 base and the J gene end by 2 bases; junction bases not matched to a gene: 5. This CDR3 comprises 16 residues. CDR3 bases: TGTGCCAGCAGCTTAGGGCTCCAGGGGGCTGGAAACACCATATATTTT. It specifies CASSLGLQGAGNTIYF. The full variable domain, with the rest looked up from reference TRBV11-2 and TRBJ1-3, is EAGVAQSPRYKIIEKRQSVAFWCNPISGHATLYWYQQILGQGPKLLIQFQNNGVVDDSQLPKDRFSAERLKGVDSTLKIQPAKLEDSAVYLCASSLGLQGAGNTIYFGEGSWLTVV.

This clone was seen more than once but under ten times. This rearrangement joins TRBV2 to TRBJ2-1; D unresolved. The germline gives CDR1 SNHLY, CDR2 FYNNEI. The CDR3 runs to 13 residues. The germline V and J ends were trimmed by 5 bases and 4 bases, with 9 bases remaining between them. The DNA of the CDR3 is TGTGCCAGCAGTTTAGAATCTTACAATGAGCAGTTCTTC. It encodes CASSLESYNEQFF.

This clone came up once. This chain connects TRBV2 to TRBJ1-2; D gene ambiguous. Per the germline V gene, CDR1 is SNHLY and CDR2 is FYNNEI. The length of the CDR3 is 13 residues. Between the trimmed V and J ends, which lost 3 bases and 3 bases, there was a span of 8 bases. Here the CDR3 reads CASSEEGYYGYTF. The CDR3 coding sequence is TGTGCCAGCAGTGAGGAGGGCTACTATGGCTACACCTTC.

The V and J genes are TRBV6-2 or TRBV6-3 and TRBJ1-5, with D possibly TRBD1 on 6 matching bases. Germline-derived CDR1 and CDR2 are MNHEY and SVGEGT. V was shortened by 0 bases and J by 3 bases, with 15 bases between the two germline ends. There are 17 residues in the CDR3. The CDR3 region is CASSYSFGEGVNQPQHF. The DNA of the CDR3 is TGTGCCAGCAGTTACTCGTTCGGCGAGGGGGTCAATCAGCCCCAGCATTTT.

The chain uses TRBV10-3 and TRBJ2-7, with 15 bases aligning to TRBD2. With 7 bases clipped from V and 2 bases from J, the junction kept 6 bases outside the gene matches. This CDR3 has 16 residues. Germline values: CDR1 ENHRY, CDR2 SYGVKD. Here the CDR3 reads CAIKGTSGRRAYEQYF. The CDR3, as DNA: TGTGCCATCAAGGGGACTAGCGGGAGGAGAGCCTACGAGCAGTACTTC.

The chain joins TRBV3-1 (or the pseudogene TRBV3-2) to TRBJ1-5; D may be TRBD1 (6 bases). The V gene lost 0 bases and the J gene lost 4 bases, with 7 bases spanning the gap. Germline V gives CDR1 LGHDT, CDR2 YNNKEL (reference sequence). The CDR3 length is 14 residues. CDR3 nucleotides: TGTGCCAGCAGCCAAGAGGGGGCTAATCAGCCCCAGCATTTT. Translating gives CASSQEGANQPQHF.

The CDR3 nucleotides are TGTGCCAGCAGCTTAGCAGGGGGCACTGAAGCTTTCTTT. Its translation: CASSLAGGTEAFF. The V gene is TRBV13, the J gene TRBJ1-1; 7 bases fit TRBD1. Trimming cost V 1 base and J 4 bases; bases outside gene matches: 0. Germline CDR1 and CDR2: PRHDT and FYEKMQ (reference sequence). The CDR3 loop spans 13 amino acids.

The V call is TRBV2, the J call TRBJ2-7, with 8 bases identical to TRBD2. The CDR3 runs 15 residues. The germline gives CDR1 SNHLY, CDR2 FYNNEI. V shed 4 bases, J shed 3 bases, and the junction held 8 bases outside the gene matches. The CDR3 protein is CASSVGAGAFYEQYF. DNA of the CDR3: TGTGCCAGCAGTGTGGGAGCGGGAGCTTTCTACGAGCAGTACTTC.

V gene TRBV10-3 combines with J gene TRBJ2-1, with 12 bases matching TRBD2. From germline, CDR1 is ENHRY and CDR2 SYGVKD. This CDR3 region has 18 residues. The V and J ends lost 7 bases and 5 bases, in that order; junction bases with no gene match: 15. The CDR3 reads CAINPGTSGRYRDNEQFF. As DNA, the CDR3 is TGTGCCATCAACCCCGGGACTAGCGGGCGTTACAGAGACAATGAGCAGTTCTTC.

This clone was observed a single time. J is TRBJ2-7 and V is TRBV28; 8 bases line up with TRBD2. Germline CDR1 MDHEN, CDR2 SYDVKM. The CDR3 has 14 residues. Losses at the gene ends were 2 bases for V and 4 bases for J; bases not matched to a gene: 4. CDR3 DNA: TGTGCCAGCAGTTTAGGCGGGGGGTTGTACGAGCAGTACTTC. This sequence encodes CASSLGGGLYEQYF.

The rearrangement joins TRBV7-3 to TRBJ2-7, with 9 bases matching TRBD2. The CDR3 has 14 residues. The junction had 3 bases not matched to a gene; V was cut back by 2 bases and J by 4 bases. The germline V gene has CDR1 SGHTA and CDR2 FQGTGA. In DNA, the CDR3 is TGTGCCAGCAGCTTAGCGGGAGGGGATTACGAGCAGTACTTC. Translated, it gives CASSLAGGDYEQYF. The entire variable domain, with the rest obtained from reference TRBV7-3 and TRBJ2-7, is as follows: GAGVSQTPSNKVTEKGKYVELRCDPISGHTALYWYRQSLGQGPEFLIYFQGTGAADDSGLPNDRFFAVRPEGSVSTLKIQRTERGDSAVYLCASSLAGGDYEQYFGPGTRLTVT.

The rearrangement links TRBV9 to TRBJ1-2; perhaps TRBD1 as D (6 bases). With 0 bases removed from V and 4 bases from J, the gap between germline ends came to 16 bases. The germline CDR1 and CDR2 sequences are SGDLS and YYNGEE. The CDR3 length is 16 residues. DNA for the CDR3: TGTGCCAGCAGCGTAGCTGGAGGACAGCTGGGCTATGGCTACACCTTC. This sequence encodes CASSVAGGQLGYGYTF.

This clone is a singleton in its sample. The V call is TRBV6-2 or TRBV6-3, the J call TRBJ1-6, with 7 bases that match TRBD1. The germline V gene has CDR1 MNHEY and CDR2 SVGEGT. V dropped 5 bases and J dropped 8; count of bases not matched to a gene: 18. The CDR3 is 18 residues long. In DNA, the CDR3 is TGTGCCAGCAGTCCCATAGACAGGGTCGGATTAGGGGATTCACCCCTCCACTTT. Translation gives CASSPIDRVGLGDSPLHF.

The rearrangement uses TRBV25-1 and TRBJ2-1; 9 positions agree with TRBD1. The CDR3 is made up of 15 amino acids. Germline V CDR1 and CDR2: MGHDK, SYGVNS. V gave up 6 bases and J gave up 8 bases; unmatched junction bases: 11. The CDR3: CASSDRDRANHEQFF. The CDR3 bases are TGTGCCAGCAGCGACCGGGACAGGGCTAACCATGAGCAGTTCTTC.

The chain links TRBV2 to TRBJ2-1; a possible D gene is TRBD2 (5 bases). The V end lost 5 bases, the J end lost 6 bases, and 17 bases lay between the germline ends. Germline V gene data show CDR1 as SNHLY and CDR2 as FYNNEI. The CDR3 consists of 15 residues. DNA of the CDR3: TGTGCCAGCAGTTTTTACGTGGGAGTGGGCAATGAGCAGTTCTTC. Encoded protein: CASSFYVGVGNEQFF.

The chain has TRBV5-4 and TRBJ1-4; TRBD1 matches 8 bases. CDR3 length: 14 amino acids. CDR1 is SGHNT and CDR2 is YYREEE in the germline V gene (reference sequence). Losses at the gene ends were 3 bases for V and 6 bases for J; bases not matched to a gene: 4. DNA for the CDR3: TGTGCCAGCAGCTCGGGACAGGTTGATGAAAAACTGTTTTTT. Amino acids: CASSSGQVDEKLFF.

The J gene is TRBJ2-7, the V gene TRBV28; D possibly corresponds to TRBD1 (5 bases). CDR1 is MDHEN and CDR2 is SYDVKM in the germline V gene. The CDR3 covers 12 residues. The ends were cut back, 6 bases at V and 6 bases at J, with 12 bases in the middle. The CDR3: CASSLGEGEQYF. CDR3 nucleotide sequence: TGTGCCAGCAGCCTAGGGGAAGGCGAGCAGTACTTC.

V is TRBV7-2 and J is TRBJ1-1; D uncertain. The germline V gene encodes CDR1 SGHTA and CDR2 FQGNSA. Trimming left V 6 bases short and J 4 bases short, with 15 bases between. The CDR3 length is 14 residues. As DNA, the CDR3 is TGTGCCAGCAGTCCGCAGGTTTTAGGCACTGAAGCTTTCTTT. Translated, it gives CASSPQVLGTEAFF.